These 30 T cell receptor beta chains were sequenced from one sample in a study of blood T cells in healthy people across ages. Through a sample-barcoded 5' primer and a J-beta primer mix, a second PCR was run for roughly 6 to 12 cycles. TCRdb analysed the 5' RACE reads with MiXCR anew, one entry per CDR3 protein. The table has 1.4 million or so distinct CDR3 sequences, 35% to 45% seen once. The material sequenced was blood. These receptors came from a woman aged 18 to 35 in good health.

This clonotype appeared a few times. The CDR3 loop reads CASSWAELFHGYTF. Here the CDR3 DNA reads TGTGCCAGCAGTTGGGCAGAGCTTTTCCATGGCTACACCTTC. The genes are TRBV6-6 and TRBJ1-2; D gene ambiguous. The CDR3 loop spans 14 amino acids. Germline V gene lookup returns CDR1 MNHNY and CDR2 SVGAGI (reference sequence). Trimming took 4 bases from V and 6 from J, leaving 15 bases between them.

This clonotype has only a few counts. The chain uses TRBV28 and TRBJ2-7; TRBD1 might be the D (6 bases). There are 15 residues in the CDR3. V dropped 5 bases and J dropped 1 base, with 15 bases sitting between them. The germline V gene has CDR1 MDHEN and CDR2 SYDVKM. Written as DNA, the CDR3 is TGTGCCAGCAGTCCCGGGACACGGACATCCTACGAGCAGTACTTC. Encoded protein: CASSPGTRTSYEQYF.

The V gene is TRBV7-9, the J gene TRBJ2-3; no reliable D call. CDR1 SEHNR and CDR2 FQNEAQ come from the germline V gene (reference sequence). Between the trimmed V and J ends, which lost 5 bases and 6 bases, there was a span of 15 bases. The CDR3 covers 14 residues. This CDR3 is CASSPKLAVDTQYF. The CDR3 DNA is TGTGCCAGCAGCCCAAAACTGGCGGTGGATACGCAGTATTTT.

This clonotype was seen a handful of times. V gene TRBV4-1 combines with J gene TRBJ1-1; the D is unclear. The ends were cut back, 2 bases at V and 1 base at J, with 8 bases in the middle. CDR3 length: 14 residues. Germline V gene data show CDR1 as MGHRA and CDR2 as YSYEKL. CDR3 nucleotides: TGCGCCAGCAGCCAACTTAACAGGAACACTGAAGCTTTCTTT. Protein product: CASSQLNRNTEAFF.

The CDR3 sequence is CAAQTGTANTEAFF. The CDR3 DNA reads TGTGCCGCACAGACAGGGACAGCGAACACTGAAGCTTTCTTT. This chain connects TRBV7-9 to TRBJ1-1; TRBD1 matches 7 bases. The V segment lost 11 bases and the J segment 1 base; nucleotides outside the gene matches: 10. Germline V gene data show CDR1 as SEHNR and CDR2 as FQNEAQ (reference sequence). The CDR3 length is 14 residues.

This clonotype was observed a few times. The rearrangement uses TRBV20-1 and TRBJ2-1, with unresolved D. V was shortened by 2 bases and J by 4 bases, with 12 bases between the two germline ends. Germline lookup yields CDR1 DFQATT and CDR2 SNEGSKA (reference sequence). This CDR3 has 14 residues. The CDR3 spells CSARPPGGYNEQFF. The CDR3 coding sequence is TGCAGTGCTAGACCCCCCGGCGGATACAATGAGCAGTTCTTC.

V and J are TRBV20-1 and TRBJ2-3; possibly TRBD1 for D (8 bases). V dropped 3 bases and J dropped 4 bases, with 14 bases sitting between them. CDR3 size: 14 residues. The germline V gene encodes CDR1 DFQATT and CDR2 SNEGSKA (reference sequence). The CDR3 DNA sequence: TGCAGTGCTAGTAACAGGGGGGGGGCAGATACGCAGTATTTT. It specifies CSASNRGGADTQYF.

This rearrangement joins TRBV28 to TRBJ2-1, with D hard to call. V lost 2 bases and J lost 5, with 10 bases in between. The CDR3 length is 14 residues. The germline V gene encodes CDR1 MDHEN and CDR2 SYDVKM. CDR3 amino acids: CASSLRGGHNEQFF. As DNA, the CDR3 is TGTGCCAGCAGTTTAAGAGGTGGGCACAATGAGCAGTTCTTC. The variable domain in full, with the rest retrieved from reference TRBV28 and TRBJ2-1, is DVKVTQSSRYLVKRTGEKVFLECVQDMDHENMFWYRQDPGLGLRLIYFSYDVKMKEKGDIPEGYSVSREKKERFSLILESASTNQTSMYLCASSLRGGHNEQFFGPGTRLTVL.

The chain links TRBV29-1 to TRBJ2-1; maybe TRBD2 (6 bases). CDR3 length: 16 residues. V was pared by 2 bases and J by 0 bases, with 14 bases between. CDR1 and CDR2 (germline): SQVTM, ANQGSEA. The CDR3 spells CSVETGTGDSYNEQFF. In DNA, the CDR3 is TGCAGCGTTGAAACTGGAACGGGGGACTCCTACAATGAGCAGTTCTTC.

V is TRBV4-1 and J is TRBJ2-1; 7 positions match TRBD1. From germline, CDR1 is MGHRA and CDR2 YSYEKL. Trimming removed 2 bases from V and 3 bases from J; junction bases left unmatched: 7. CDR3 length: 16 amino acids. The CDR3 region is CASSQRETGIYNEQFF. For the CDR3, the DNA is TGCGCCAGCAGCCAACGCGAGACAGGGATCTACAATGAGCAGTTCTTC.

The CDR3 sequence is CASRTGSSGRVNEQFF. The DNA of the CDR3 is TGTGCCAGCAGAACCGGCTCTAGCGGGAGGGTAAATGAGCAGTTCTTC. The gene calls are TRBV6-6 and TRBJ2-1; 12 positions match TRBD2. The germline V gene has CDR1 MNHNY and CDR2 SVGAGI (reference sequence). The ends lost 6 bases at V and 7 bases at J; junction bases unmatched: 10. The CDR3 extends over 16 amino acids.

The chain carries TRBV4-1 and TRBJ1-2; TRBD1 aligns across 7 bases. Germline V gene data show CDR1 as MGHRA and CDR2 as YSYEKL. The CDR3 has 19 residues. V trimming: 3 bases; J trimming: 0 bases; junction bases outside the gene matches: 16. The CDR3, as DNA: TGCGCCAGCAGCCAGAACCTGGACAGGCGCCGAATGTCTAACTATGGCTACACCTTC. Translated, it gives CASSQNLDRRRMSNYGYTF.

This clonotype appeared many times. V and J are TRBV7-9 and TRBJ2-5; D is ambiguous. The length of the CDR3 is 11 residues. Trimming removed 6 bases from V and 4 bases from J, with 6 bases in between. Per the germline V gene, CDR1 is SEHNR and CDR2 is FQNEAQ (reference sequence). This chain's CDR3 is CASSFIETQYF. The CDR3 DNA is TGTGCCAGCAGTTTTATAGAGACCCAGTACTTC.

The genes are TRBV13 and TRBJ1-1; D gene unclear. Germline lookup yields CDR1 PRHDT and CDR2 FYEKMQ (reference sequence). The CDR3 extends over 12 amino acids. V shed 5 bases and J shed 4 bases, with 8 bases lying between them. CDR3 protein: CASSRTSTEAFF. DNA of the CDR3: TGTGCCAGCAGCAGGACGTCCACTGAAGCTTTCTTT.

The CDR3 is CSARDPGGYSYEQYF. Written as DNA, the CDR3 is TGCAGTGCTAGAGATCCTGGCGGTTACTCCTACGAGCAGTACTTC. The chain uses TRBV20-1 and TRBJ2-7, with D unclear. The CDR3 has 15 amino acids. Trimming took 0 bases from V and 0 from J, leaving 12 bases between them. Germline CDR1 and CDR2: DFQATT and SNEGSKA (reference sequence).

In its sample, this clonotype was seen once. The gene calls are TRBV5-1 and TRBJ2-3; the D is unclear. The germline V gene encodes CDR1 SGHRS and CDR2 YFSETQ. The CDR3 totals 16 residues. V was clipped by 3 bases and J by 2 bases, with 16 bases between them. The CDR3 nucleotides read TGCGCCAGCAGCTCTTCGAACGTTGCGTACACAGATACGCAGTATTTT. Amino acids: CASSSSNVAYTDTQYF.

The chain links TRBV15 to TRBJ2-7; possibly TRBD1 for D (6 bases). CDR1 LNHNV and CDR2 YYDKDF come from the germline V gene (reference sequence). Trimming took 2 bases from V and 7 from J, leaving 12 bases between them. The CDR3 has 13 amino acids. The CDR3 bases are TGTGCCACCAGCAGAACGACAGGAAAGGAGCAGTACTTC. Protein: CATSRTTGKEQYF.

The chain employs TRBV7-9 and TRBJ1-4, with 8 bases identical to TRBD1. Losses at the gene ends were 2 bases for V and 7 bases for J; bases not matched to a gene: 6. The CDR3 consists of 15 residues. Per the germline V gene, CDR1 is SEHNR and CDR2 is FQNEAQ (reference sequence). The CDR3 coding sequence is TGTGCCAGCAGCTTAACCCAGGGGGCGGGTGAAAAACTGTTTTTT. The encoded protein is CASSLTQGAGEKLFF.

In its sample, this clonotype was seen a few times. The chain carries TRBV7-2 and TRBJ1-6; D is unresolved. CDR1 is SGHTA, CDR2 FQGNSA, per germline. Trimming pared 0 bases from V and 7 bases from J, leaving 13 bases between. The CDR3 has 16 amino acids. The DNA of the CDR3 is TGTGCCAGCAGCTTAGCGACACAGATGGTGAATTCACCCCTCCACTTT. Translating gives CASSLATQMVNSPLHF.

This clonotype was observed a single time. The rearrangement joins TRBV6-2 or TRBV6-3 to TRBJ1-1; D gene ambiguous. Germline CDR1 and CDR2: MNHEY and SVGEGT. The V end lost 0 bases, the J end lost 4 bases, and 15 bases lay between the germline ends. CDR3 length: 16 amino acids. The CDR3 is CASSYSLRPGSTEAFF. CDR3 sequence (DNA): TGTGCCAGCAGTTACTCTTTAAGGCCGGGAAGCACTGAAGCTTTCTTT.

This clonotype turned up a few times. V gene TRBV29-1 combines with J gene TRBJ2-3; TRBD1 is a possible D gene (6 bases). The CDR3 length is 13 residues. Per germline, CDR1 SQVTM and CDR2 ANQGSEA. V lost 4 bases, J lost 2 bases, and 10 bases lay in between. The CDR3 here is CSVGGLTTDTQYF. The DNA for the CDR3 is TGCAGCGTTGGGGGGCTCACCACAGATACGCAGTATTTT.

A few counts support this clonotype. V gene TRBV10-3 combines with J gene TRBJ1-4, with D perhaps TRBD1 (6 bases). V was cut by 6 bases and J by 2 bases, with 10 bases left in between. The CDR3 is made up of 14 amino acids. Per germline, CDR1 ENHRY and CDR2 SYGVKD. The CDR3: CAISRGGTNEKLFF. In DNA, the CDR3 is TGTGCCATCAGCAGGGGAGGCACTAATGAAAAACTGTTTTTT.

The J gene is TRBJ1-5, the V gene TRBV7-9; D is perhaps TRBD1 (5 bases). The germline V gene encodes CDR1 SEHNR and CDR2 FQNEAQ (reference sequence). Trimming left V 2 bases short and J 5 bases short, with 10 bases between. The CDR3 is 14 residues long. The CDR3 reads CASSLMGLDQPQHF. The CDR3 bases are TGTGCCAGCAGCTTAATGGGGCTAGATCAGCCCCAGCATTTT. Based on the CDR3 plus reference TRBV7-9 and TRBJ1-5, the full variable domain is DTGVSQNPRHKITKRGQNVTFRCDPISEHNRLYWYRQTLGQGPEFLTYFQNEAQLEKSRLLSDRFSAERPKGSFSTLEIQRTEQGDSAMYLCASSLMGLDQPQHFGDGTRLSIL.

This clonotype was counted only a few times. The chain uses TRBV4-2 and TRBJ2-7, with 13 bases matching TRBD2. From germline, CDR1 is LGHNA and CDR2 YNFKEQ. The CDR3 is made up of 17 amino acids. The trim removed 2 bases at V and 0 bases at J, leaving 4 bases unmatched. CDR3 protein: CASSQRTSGSPSYEQYF. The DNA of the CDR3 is TGTGCCAGCAGCCAACGGACTAGCGGGAGCCCCTCCTACGAGCAGTACTTC.

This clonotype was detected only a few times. CDR3 in DNA: TGTGCCAGCAGTTTAAGTCGTCAGAATGAGCAGTTCTTC. Its translation is CASSLSRQNEQFF. The V gene is TRBV27, the J gene TRBJ2-1; no clear D. The germline V gene has CDR1 MNHEY and CDR2 SMNVEV (reference sequence). This CDR3 is 13 amino acids long. V was pared by 2 bases and J by 7 bases, with 9 bases between.

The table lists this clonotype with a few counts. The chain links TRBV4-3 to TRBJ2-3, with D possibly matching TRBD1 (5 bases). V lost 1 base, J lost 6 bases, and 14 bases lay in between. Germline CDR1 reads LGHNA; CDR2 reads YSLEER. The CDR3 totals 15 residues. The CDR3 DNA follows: TGCGCCAGCAGCCAAGTACAGGTTCTCGGGGATACGCAGTATTTT. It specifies CASSQVQVLGDTQYF.

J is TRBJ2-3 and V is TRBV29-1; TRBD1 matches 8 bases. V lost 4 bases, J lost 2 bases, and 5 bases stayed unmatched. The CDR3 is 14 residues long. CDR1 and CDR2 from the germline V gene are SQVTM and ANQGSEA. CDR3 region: CSVGGTGDTDTQYF. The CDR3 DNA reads TGCAGCGTTGGGGGGACAGGAGACACAGATACGCAGTATTTT.

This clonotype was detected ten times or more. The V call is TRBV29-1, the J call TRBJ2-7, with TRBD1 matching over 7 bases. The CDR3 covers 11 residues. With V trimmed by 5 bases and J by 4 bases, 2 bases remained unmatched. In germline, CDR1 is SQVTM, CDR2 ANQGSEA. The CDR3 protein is CSVQQGYEQYF. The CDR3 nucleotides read TGCAGCGTTCAACAGGGGTACGAGCAGTACTTC.

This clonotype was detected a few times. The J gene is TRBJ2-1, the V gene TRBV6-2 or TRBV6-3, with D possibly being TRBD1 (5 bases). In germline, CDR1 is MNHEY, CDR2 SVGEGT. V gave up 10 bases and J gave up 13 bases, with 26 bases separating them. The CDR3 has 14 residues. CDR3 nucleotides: TGTGCCACTACGCCACCACAACAGGCGTCTGACCAGTTCTTC. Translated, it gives CATTPPQQASDQFF.

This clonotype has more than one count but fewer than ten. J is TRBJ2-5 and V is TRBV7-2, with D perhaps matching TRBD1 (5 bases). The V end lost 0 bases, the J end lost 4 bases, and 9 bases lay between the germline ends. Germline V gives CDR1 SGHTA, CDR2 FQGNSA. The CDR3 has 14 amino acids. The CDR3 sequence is CASSLALGRETQYF. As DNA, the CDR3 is TGTGCCAGCAGCTTAGCTTTGGGGCGAGAGACCCAGTACTTC.